One and the same sample provided the 12 T cell receptor beta chains below, sequenced in a study of cytomegalovirus exposure and HLA in healthy donors. Primers included in the PCR were 60 Vbeta and 13 Jbeta primers. The repertoire was sequenced with immunoSEQ multiplex PCR; TCRdb's copy has only in-frame clones and lacks some. The sample yields under 200,000 clones, of which the top ten take up 6.5%. Sequenced input: PBMCs. These receptors were obtained from a man aged 25 to 45 in good health and CMV-seronegative.

The chain couples TRBV19 to TRBJ1-4, with D perhaps matching TRBD1 (6 bases). The CDR3 consists of 16 residues. V was cut by 3 bases and J by 4 bases, with 15 bases left in between. Germline CDR1 and CDR2: LNHDA and SQIVND (reference sequence). The CDR3 sequence is CASSISGGHDNEKLFF. The CDR3 DNA is TGTGCCAGTAGTATCTCCGGGGGGCACGATAATGAAAAACTGTTTTTT. The variable domain in full, with the rest retrieved from reference TRBV19 and TRBJ1-4, is DGGITQSPKYLFRKEGQNVTLSCEQNLNHDAMYWYRQDPGQGLRLIYYSQIVNDFQKGDIAEGYSVSREKKESFPLTVTSAQKNPTAFYLCASSISGGHDNEKLFFGSGTQLSVL.

The rearrangement links TRBV5-1 to TRBJ2-1; TRBD1 matches at 9 bases. The CDR3 covers 13 residues. Germline V gives CDR1 SGHRS, CDR2 YFSETQ. The trim removed 4 bases at V and 5 bases at J, leaving 1 base unmatched. The CDR3 protein is CASSGTGNNEQFF. In nucleotides, the CDR3 is TGCGCCAGCAGCGGGACAGGGAACAATGAGCAGTTCTTC.

The chain recombines TRBV14 with TRBJ1-2, with a weak D call TRBD1 (5 bases). The CDR3 has 14 amino acids. V lost 4 bases to trimming and J lost 4 bases, with 13 bases between them. Germline CDR1 reads SGHDN; CDR2 reads FVKESK. The CDR3 spells CASSLPRGIYGYTF. CDR3 nucleotide sequence: TGTGCCAGCAGCCTCCCCCGGGGGATCTATGGCTACACCTTC.

The chain recombines TRBV27 with TRBJ1-5, with a tentative D call TRBD1 (6 bases). Germline CDR1 and CDR2: MNHEY and SMNVEV (reference sequence). This CDR3 is 16 amino acids long. Trimming cost V 5 bases and J 2 bases, with 16 bases left between them. The CDR3 DNA reads TGTGCCAGCAGTCCTCCGCAATACAGGGGCAATCAGCCCCAGCATTTT. Its protein product is CASSPPQYRGNQPQHF.

The chain combines TRBV9 with TRBJ1-6; 8 bases line up with TRBD1. The germline V gene has CDR1 SGDLS and CDR2 YYNGEE. The CDR3 extends over 15 amino acids. With 3 bases clipped from V and 9 bases from J, the junction kept 8 bases outside the gene matches. The CDR3 nucleotides are TGTGCCAGCAGCGGATCAGGACAGGGCGGTTCACCCCTCCACTTT. Amino acids: CASSGSGQGGSPLHF.

The rearrangement uses TRBV6-5 and TRBJ2-3; 8 bases line up with TRBD2. With 3 bases clipped from V and 4 bases from J, the junction kept 3 bases outside the gene matches. Germline V CDR1 and CDR2: MNHEY, SVGAGI. This CDR3 spans 14 amino acids. CDR3 loop: CASSYSTSADTQYF. CDR3 sequence (DNA): TGTGCCAGCAGTTATTCGACTAGCGCAGATACGCAGTATTTT.

This chain links TRBV19 with TRBJ1-2, with D perhaps TRBD1 (6 bases). Per germline, CDR1 LNHDA and CDR2 SQIVND (reference sequence). CDR3 length: 15 residues. Trimming pared 6 bases from V and 4 bases from J, leaving 18 bases between. This chain's CDR3 is CASRDPRGAFYGYTF. The CDR3 region has the DNA TGTGCCAGTAGGGATCCGCGGGGGGCTTTCTATGGCTACACCTTC.

The chain has TRBV6-5 and TRBJ1-6; D gene ambiguous. Germline values: CDR1 MNHEY, CDR2 SVGAGI. This CDR3 is 15 amino acids long. Trimming took off 1 base at V and 8 bases at J, with 12 bases between the two ends. Here the CDR3 reads CASSYWVGADSPLHF. As DNA, the CDR3 is TGTGCCAGCAGTTACTGGGTGGGTGCGGATTCACCCCTCCACTTT.

V is TRBV19 and J is TRBJ2-3; 8 bases fit TRBD1. Germline CDR1 LNHDA, CDR2 SQIVND (reference sequence). The CDR3 extends over 15 amino acids. V lost 5 bases and J lost 2; bases outside the gene matches: 6. The CDR3 DNA reads TGTGCCAGTAGTGTGAGGACAGGGATCACAGATACGCAGTATTTT. Amino acids: CASSVRTGITDTQYF.

The CDR3 region is CASSQVGAPYNEQFF. CDR3 nucleotide sequence: TGTGCCAGCAGCCAAGTAGGGGCCCCCTACAATGAGCAGTTCTTC. The chain recombines TRBV4-2 with TRBJ2-1; weak D call: TRBD1 (5 bases). With 1 base removed from V and 2 bases from J, the gap between germline ends came to 9 bases. Germline assignment: CDR1 LGHNA and CDR2 YNFKEQ. CDR3 length equals 15 residues.

The rearrangement uses TRBV7-9 and TRBJ2-7, with TRBD1 matching over 10 bases. Germline loops: CDR1 SEHNR, CDR2 FQNEAQ (reference sequence). The CDR3 is 16 residues long. V shed 5 bases, J shed 4 bases, and the junction held 11 bases outside the gene matches. CDR3 in amino acids: CASSRSGTGAWYEQYF. Here the CDR3 DNA reads TGTGCCAGCAGCCGCTCCGGGACAGGGGCTTGGTACGAGCAGTACTTC.

This chain links TRBV28 with TRBJ2-7, with TRBD1 matching 11 bases. The CDR3 runs to 14 residues. J lost 6 bases, V lost 7 bases, and 8 bases had no gene match. Germline CDR1 and CDR2: MDHEN and SYDVKM. The CDR3 DNA follows: TGTGCCAGCACCCTCGGACAGGGGGCGGTCGAGCAGTACTTC. As protein: CASTLGQGAVEQYF. The full variable domain, rest sourced from reference TRBV28 and TRBJ2-7, is DVKVTQSSRYLVKRTGEKVFLECVQDMDHENMFWYRQDPGLGLRLIYFSYDVKMKEKGDIPEGYSVSREKKERFSLILESASTNQTSMYLCASTLGQGAVEQYFGPGTRLTVT.